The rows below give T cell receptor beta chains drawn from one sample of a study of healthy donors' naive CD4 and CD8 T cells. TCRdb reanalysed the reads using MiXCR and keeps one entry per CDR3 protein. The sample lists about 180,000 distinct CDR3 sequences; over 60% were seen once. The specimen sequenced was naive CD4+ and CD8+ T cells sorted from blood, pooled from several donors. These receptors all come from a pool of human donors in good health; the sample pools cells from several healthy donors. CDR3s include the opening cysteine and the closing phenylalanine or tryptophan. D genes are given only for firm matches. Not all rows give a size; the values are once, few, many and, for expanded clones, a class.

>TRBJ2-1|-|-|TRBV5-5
TGTGCCAGCAGCCACGCCAATGAGCAGTTCTTC
CASSHANEQFF
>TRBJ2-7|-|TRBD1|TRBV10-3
TGTGCCATCAGTGCGCAACTACAGGGGCTCAACGAGCAGTACTTC
CAISAQLQGLNEQYF
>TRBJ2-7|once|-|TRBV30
TGTGCCTGGGGTGGGTACGAGCAGTACTTC
CAWGGYEQYF
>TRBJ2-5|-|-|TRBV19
TGTGCCAGTAGTATTTGGGCCAAAGAGACCCAGTACTTC
CASSIWAKETQYF
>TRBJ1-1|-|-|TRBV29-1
TGCAGCGTTGAAAGGGGGGCAGGAGTGAGGGTGAACACTGAAGCTTTCTTT
CSVERGAGVRVNTEAFF
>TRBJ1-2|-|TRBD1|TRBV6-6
TGTGCCAGCAGTTACTCGCCGGGACAGGGACCCTATGGCTACACCTTC
CASSYSPGQGPYGYTF
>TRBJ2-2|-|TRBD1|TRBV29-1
TGCAGCGTTGATCCCACAGGGGCCGGCGGGGAGCTGTTTTTT
CSVDPTGAGGELFF
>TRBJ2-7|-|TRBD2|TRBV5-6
TGTGCCAGCAGCTTGTCACTGTTCCACACTTCTAGCGGGAGGGAGCAGTACTTC
CASSLSLFHTSSGREQYF
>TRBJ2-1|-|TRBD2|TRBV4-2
TGTGCCAGCAGCCAAGAGGCGGGACTAGTCAATGAGCAGTTCTTC
CASSQEAGLVNEQFF
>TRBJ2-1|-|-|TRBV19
TGTGCCAGTAGTATTTTCGGACACCAGGTCTTC
CASSIFGHQVF
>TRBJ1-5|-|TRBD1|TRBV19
TGTGCCAGTAGTGCCGGGACAGTTACTCAGCCCCAGCATTTT
CASSAGTVTQPQHF
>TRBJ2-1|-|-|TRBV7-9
TGTGCCAGCAGCTCAAGACTAAGCTCCTACAATGAGCAGTTCTTC
CASSSRLSSYNEQFF
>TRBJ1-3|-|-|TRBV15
TGTGCTACCAGCAGAGCGGGGGACACCATATATTTT
CATSRAGDTIYF
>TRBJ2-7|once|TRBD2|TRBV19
TGTGCCAGTGCTGGACTAGCGGGAGCTTCAGCCGAGCAGTACTTC
CASAGLAGASAEQYF
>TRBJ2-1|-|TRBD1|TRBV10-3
TGTGCCATCAGGGCCCTTGAGGGGGCTTACAATGAGCAGTTCTTC
CAIRALEGAYNEQFF
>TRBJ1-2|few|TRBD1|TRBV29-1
TGCAGCGTTCAACAGGGGTATGGTAACTATGGCTACACCTTC
CSVQQGYGNYGYTF
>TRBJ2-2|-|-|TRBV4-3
TGTGCCAGCAGCCAAGATCAGACTTTTAACGGGGAGCTGTTTTTT
CASSQDQTFNGELFF
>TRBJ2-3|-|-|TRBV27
TGTGCCAGCAGTTTAGAGGATACGCAGTATTTT
CASSLEDTQYF
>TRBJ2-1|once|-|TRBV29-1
TGCAGCGTGACCTCTAGAGTGGCCTACAATGAGCAGTTCTTC
CSVTSRVAYNEQFF
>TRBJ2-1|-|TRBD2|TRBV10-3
TGTGCCATCAGTGAATTCCAGCGGGGCGTCAATGAGCAGTTCTTC
CAISEFQRGVNEQFF
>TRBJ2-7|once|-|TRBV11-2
TGTGCCAGCAGCTTATCGGGACCCCCTCACTTC
CASSLSGPPHF
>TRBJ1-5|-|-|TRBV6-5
TGTGCCAGCAAGGTGGGGAATCAGCCCCAGCATTTT
CASKVGNQPQHF
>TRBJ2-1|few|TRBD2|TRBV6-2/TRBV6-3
TGTGCCAGCAGTTGGACTAGCGGGAGCTACAATGAGCAGTTCTTC
CASSWTSGSYNEQFF
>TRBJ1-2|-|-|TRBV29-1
TGCAGCGTCGGACGGATTAGGGACTATGGCTACACCTTC
CSVGRIRDYGYTF
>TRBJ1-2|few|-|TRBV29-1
TGCAGCGCCGATGAGGGGCTAGTGGGGTTGGACGGCTACACCTTC
CSADEGLVGLDGYTF
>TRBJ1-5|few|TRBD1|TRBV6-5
TGTGCCAGCAGTAGCCGAAACAGGGGTCAGCCCCAGCATTTT
CASSSRNRGQPQHF
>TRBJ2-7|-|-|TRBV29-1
TGCAGCGTATCCAAAAGCTGGGGAGGTGGCAACGAGCAGTACTTC
CSVSKSWGGGNEQYF
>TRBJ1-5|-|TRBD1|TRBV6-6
TGTGCCAGCACCATAGGGACAGTAACGACTGAGGACAATCAGCCCCAGCATTTT
CASTIGTVTTEDNQPQHF
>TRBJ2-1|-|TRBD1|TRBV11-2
TGTGCCAGCAGCTTAAGGTTCGGGACAGAGGCCTACAATGAGCAGTTCTTC
CASSLRFGTEAYNEQFF
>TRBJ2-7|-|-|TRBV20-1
TGCAGTGCCACCAGACAGCCAAGCTCCTACGAGCAGTACTTC
CSATRQPSSYEQYF
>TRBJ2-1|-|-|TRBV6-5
TGTGCCAGCAGTTACTCGACCCTAACGGCCCGGAGAGTTGAGCAGTTCTTC
CASSYSTLTARRVEQFF
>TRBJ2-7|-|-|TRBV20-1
TGCAGTGCTAGAGCTGTGGGCAGGACCTACGAGCAGTACTTC
CSARAVGRTYEQYF
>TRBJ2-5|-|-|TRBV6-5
TGTGCCAGCACCGACGGAAGTCAAGAGACCCAGTACTTC
CASTDGSQETQYF
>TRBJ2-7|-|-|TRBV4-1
TGCGCCAGCAGCCAAGGACGTATCGGAATTCGGTACGAGCAGTACTTC
CASSQGRIGIRYEQYF
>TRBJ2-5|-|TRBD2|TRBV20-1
TGCAGTGCTAGACGCCACCGAGGGACTAGCGGCTACCAAGAGACCCAGTACTTC
CSARRHRGTSGYQETQYF
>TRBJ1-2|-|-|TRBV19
TGTGTCAGTAGTATACAGGGAGACGACTATGGCTACACCTTC
CVSSIQGDDYGYTF
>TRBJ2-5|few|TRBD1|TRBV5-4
TGTGCCAGCAGCACCCAGACAGGGGAAGAGACCCAGTACTTC
CASSTQTGEETQYF
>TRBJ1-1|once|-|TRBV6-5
TGTGCCAGCAGCCGCCTCGGGACTGAAGCTTTCTTT
CASSRLGTEAFF
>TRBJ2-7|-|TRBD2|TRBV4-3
TGCGCCAGCAGCCACGGTATAGCGGGAGGCTTATCCTACGAGCAGTACTTC
CASSHGIAGGLSYEQYF
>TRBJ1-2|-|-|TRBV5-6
TGTGCCAGCAGCTTGGAAGAGTGGTATGGCTACACCTTC
CASSLEEWYGYTF
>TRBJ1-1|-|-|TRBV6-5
TGTGCCAGCAGTTTGGGACGTGGGAACACTGAAGCTTTCTTT
CASSLGRGNTEAFF
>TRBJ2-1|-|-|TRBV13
TGTGCCAGCAACCAAGACAACCGACCCGATGAGCAGTTCTTC
CASNQDNRPDEQFF
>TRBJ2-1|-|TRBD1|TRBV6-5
TGTGCCAGCAGTTACTCTGGGGCAGGGGGCCTCAATGAGCAGTTCTTC
CASSYSGAGGLNEQFF
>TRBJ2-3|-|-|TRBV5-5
TGTGCCAGCAGCTTGGGGCCGAGGACGCAGTATTTT
CASSLGPRTQYF
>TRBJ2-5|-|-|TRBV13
TGTGCCAGCAGTTTAGAAGAAAAGTCTCAAGAGACCCAGTACTTC
CASSLEEKSQETQYF
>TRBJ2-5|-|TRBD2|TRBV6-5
TGTGCCAGCAGTTACTCGCGACTAGCGGGCGAGGGGGAGACCCAGTACTTC
CASSYSRLAGEGETQYF
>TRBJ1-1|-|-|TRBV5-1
TGCGCCAGCAGCTGGAGCGGGGAAGTGACTGAAGCTTTCTTT
CASSWSGEVTEAFF
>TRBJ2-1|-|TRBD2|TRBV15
TGTGCCACCAGCAGAGTGGCTAGCGGGAACAATGAGCAGTTCTTC
CATSRVASGNNEQFF
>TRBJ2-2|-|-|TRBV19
TGTGCCGTGGGGAGGGAGGACAGGAACACCGGGGAGCTGTTTTTT
CAVGREDRNTGELFF
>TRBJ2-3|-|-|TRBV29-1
TGCAGCCTTCAAGTGGACAGCACAGATACGCAGTATTTT
CSLQVDSTDTQYF
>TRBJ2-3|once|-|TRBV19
TGTGCCAGTAGTATCCCGGGAACATATCCAGAGTCCTATTTT
CASSIPGTYPESYF